These 19 T cell receptor beta chains were all obtained from the same sample, sequenced in a study of response to subunit inactivated influenza vaccine. TCRdb independently ran MiXCR on the RT-PCR reads; one entry per CDR3 protein. The sample holds around 480,000 distinct CDR3 sequences; 16% are singletons and the top ten take 3% to 3.5%. Material: CD4+ T cells sorted from PBMCs, obtained about 23 months after vaccination. The receptors were gathered from a man between 45 and 75 years old who received an inactivated influenza vaccine.

The chain has TRBV12-3 or TRBV12-4 and TRBJ1-6, with D possibly TRBD1 on 5 matching bases. Between the trimmed V and J ends, which lost 5 bases and 11 bases, there was a span of 16 bases. This CDR3 has 14 amino acids. CDR3 region: CASSPSGPAPPLHF. CDR3 in DNA: TGTGCCAGCAGTCCCTCAGGGCCTGCCCCACCCCTCCACTTT.

This clonotype appeared a few times. The rearrangement uses TRBV10-3 and TRBJ2-3; no clear D gene. The CDR3 has 11 amino acids. CDR1 and CDR2 from the germline V gene are ENHRY and SYGVKD. V dropped 8 bases and J dropped 4 bases, with 7 bases sitting between them. This chain's CDR3 is CAILVADTQYF. The CDR3 region has the DNA TGTGCCATCCTCGTGGCAGATACGCAGTATTTT.

This rearrangement joins TRBV29-1 to TRBJ2-2, with 11 bases fitting TRBD2. Germline V gene data show CDR1 as SQVTM and CDR2 as ANQGSEA. CDR3 length: 16 amino acids. Losses at the gene ends were 5 bases for V and 0 bases for J; bases not matched to a gene: 5. The CDR3 protein is CSVRLAGFANTGELFF. The CDR3 region has the DNA TGCAGCGTTAGACTAGCGGGGTTCGCGAACACCGGGGAGCTGTTTTTT.

The gene calls are TRBV5-1 and TRBJ2-1; TRBD2 matches at 9 bases. J was trimmed by 1 base and V by 1 base; bases with no gene match: 9. The CDR3 loop spans 18 amino acids. Germline V gene sequence: CDR1 SGHRS, CDR2 YFSETQ. The CDR3 DNA is TGCGCCAGCAGCTTGAGGGTTGCGGGAGGGCCATCCTACAATGAGCAGTTCTTC. Translating it yields CASSLRVAGGPSYNEQFF.

This clonotype showed up many times. The chain uses TRBV7-2 and TRBJ1-1; a weak D match, TRBD1 (6 bases). Deletions cut 7 bases from V and 4 bases from J, with 19 bases between. CDR3 size: 15 residues. The germline gives CDR1 SGHTA, CDR2 FQGNSA. In DNA, the CDR3 is TGTGCCAGCACCCAGGCCCCCAGGGGAGGCACTGAAGCTTTCTTT. It yields the protein CASTQAPRGGTEAFF.

This chain connects TRBV5-1 to TRBJ2-3, with 10 nucleotides matching TRBD2. The junction had 5 bases not matched to a gene; V was cut back by 1 base and J by 3 bases. This CDR3 is 16 amino acids long. Per the germline V gene, CDR1 is SGHRS and CDR2 is YFSETQ. CDR3 sequence reads: CASSLRASGGTDTQYF. In DNA form, the CDR3 reads TGCGCCAGCAGCTTGAGGGCTAGCGGGGGAACAGATACGCAGTATTTT.

This clonotype was seen only a few times. V and J are TRBV2 and TRBJ2-3; 7 nucleotides agree with TRBD1. Germline V gene sequence: CDR1 SNHLY, CDR2 FYNNEI. CDR3 length equals 14 residues. The V segment lost 6 bases and the J segment 5 bases; nucleotides outside the gene matches: 8. The CDR3 spells CASSPGRGIDTQYF. The DNA of the CDR3 is TGTGCCAGCAGCCCCGGCAGGGGGATAGATACGCAGTATTTT.

This clonotype was counted many times. V and J are TRBV20-1 and TRBJ2-5, with 13 bases lining up with TRBD2. CDR3 length: 17 residues. The germline CDR1 and CDR2 sequences are DFQATT and SNEGSKA (reference sequence). J was trimmed by 0 bases and V by 3 bases; bases with no gene match: 7. The CDR3 sequence: CSASSFTSGRDQETQYF. The CDR3 nucleotides read TGCAGTGCTAGCTCATTTACTAGCGGGAGGGACCAAGAGACCCAGTACTTC.

The chain carries TRBV23-1 and TRBJ1-5; D may be TRBD1 (6 bases). TRBV23-1 is placed among ORFs of uncertain function. V lost 10 bases and J 4 bases, leaving 11 bases between the germline ends. The CDR3 length is 12 residues. CDR3 loop: CANRDTNQPQHF. CDR3 coding DNA: TGCGCCAACCGGGACACTAATCAGCCCCAGCATTTT.

This clonotype showed up many times. The V call is TRBV6-2 or TRBV6-3, the J call TRBJ1-3; the D is unclear. Germline V CDR1 and CDR2: MNHEY, SVGEGT. The ends were cut back, 3 bases at V and 4 bases at J, with 28 bases in the middle. The CDR3 runs to 20 residues. In DNA form, the CDR3 reads TGTGCCAGCAGTTATGAGTGGAGCTTGCTATCCAAGACCGAAGGAAACACCATATATTTT. Translated: CASSYEWSLLSKTEGNTIYF.

The chain recombines TRBV5-1 with TRBJ1-1; unclear D gene. The CDR3 covers 15 residues. V lost 3 bases and J lost 3, with 15 bases in between. Germline loops: CDR1 SGHRS, CDR2 YFSETQ. CDR3 residues: CASSSTGWRDTEAFF. CDR3 in DNA: TGCGCCAGCAGCTCGACGGGGTGGAGAGACACTGAAGCTTTCTTT.

This clonotype was counted a few times. This chain joins TRBV10-1 and TRBJ1-1; D not resolved. The CDR3 has 12 residues. Per germline, CDR1 WNHNN and CDR2 SYGVQD (reference sequence). Trimming removed 6 bases at V and 7 bases at J, with 12 bases between. CDR3 region: CASRARVGEAFF. The DNA of the CDR3 is TGCGCCAGCAGGGCTCGGGTGGGTGAAGCTTTCTTT.

The chain couples TRBV3-1 to TRBJ2-5; D is possibly TRBD1 (6 bases). CDR1 is LGHDT, CDR2 YNNKEL, per germline (reference sequence). This CDR3 contains 16 residues. V dropped 1 base and J dropped 2 bases, with 14 bases sitting between them. CDR3 sequence reads: CASSQASGTPQETQYF. The CDR3 nucleotides are TGTGCCAGCAGCCAAGCCTCCGGGACACCACAAGAGACCCAGTACTTC.

This chain connects TRBV7-2 to TRBJ2-7, with D unresolved. Germline CDR1 reads SGHTA; CDR2 reads FQGNSA. The V end lost 5 bases, the J end lost 5 bases, and 10 bases lay between the germline ends. There are 12 residues in the CDR3. The DNA of the CDR3 is TGTGCCAGCAGCCTTTATTCGCACGAGCAGTACTTC. Protein product: CASSLYSHEQYF.

This clonotype was counted only a few times. This chain links TRBV6-1 with TRBJ2-7, with D uncertain. V lost 6 bases to trimming and J lost 2 bases, with 17 bases between them. Per germline, CDR1 MNHNS and CDR2 SASEGT. The CDR3 contains 15 residues. DNA of the CDR3: TGTGCCAGCAGCCCGACCGCAATTACCACCTACGAGCAGTACTTC. Translating gives CASSPTAITTYEQYF.

This chain connects TRBV5-1 to TRBJ2-3; no clear D gene. Germline loops: CDR1 SGHRS, CDR2 YFSETQ. The CDR3 consists of 13 residues. The V and J ends lost 3 bases and 5 bases respectively, with 10 bases between them. CDR3 nucleotides: TGCGCCAGCAGCTATGGAGATCAAGATACGCAGTATTTT. Its translation: CASSYGDQDTQYF.

This clonotype has just a few counts. V and J are TRBV5-1 and TRBJ2-5; D might be TRBD1 (6 bases). Deletions cut 4 bases from V and 4 bases from J, with 11 bases between. Germline loops: CDR1 SGHRS, CDR2 YFSETQ. This CDR3 is 13 amino acids long. The DNA for the CDR3 is TGCGCCAGCAGCAATCAAGGGGGAGAGACCCAGTACTTC. Its translation is CASSNQGGETQYF.

The CDR3 coding sequence is TGCAGTGCTAGACCGACGTCTAGCACAGATACGCAGTATTTT. Protein: CSARPTSSTDTQYF. This rearrangement joins TRBV20-1 to TRBJ2-3; no reliable D call. Germline CDR1 is DFQATT and CDR2 is SNEGSKA (reference sequence). The CDR3 has 14 amino acids. The V gene lost 2 bases and the J gene lost 0 bases, with 9 bases spanning the gap.

This clonotype turned up a few times. CDR3 in DNA: TGCGCCAGCAGCTTGTGGAGCGGGAGCGGGGTTGAGCAGTTCTTC. Protein sequence: CASSLWSGSGVEQFF. This chain uses TRBV5-1 with TRBJ2-1; 8 bases map to TRBD2. The germline V gene encodes CDR1 SGHRS and CDR2 YFSETQ. The CDR3 is 15 residues long. V shed 1 base and J 9 bases; nucleotides not matched to a gene: 9.